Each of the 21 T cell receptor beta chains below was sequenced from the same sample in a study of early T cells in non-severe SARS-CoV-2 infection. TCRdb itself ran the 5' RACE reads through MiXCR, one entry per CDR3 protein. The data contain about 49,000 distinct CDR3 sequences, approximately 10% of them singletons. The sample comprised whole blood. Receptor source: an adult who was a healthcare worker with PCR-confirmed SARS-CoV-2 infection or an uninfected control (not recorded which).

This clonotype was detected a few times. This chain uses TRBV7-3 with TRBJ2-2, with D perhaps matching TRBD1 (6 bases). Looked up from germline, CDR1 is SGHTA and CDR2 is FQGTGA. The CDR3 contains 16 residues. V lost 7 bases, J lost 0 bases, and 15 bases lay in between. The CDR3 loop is CASNFWRTANTGELFF. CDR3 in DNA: TGTGCCAGCAACTTCTGGAGGACAGCGAACACCGGGGAGCTGTTTTTT.

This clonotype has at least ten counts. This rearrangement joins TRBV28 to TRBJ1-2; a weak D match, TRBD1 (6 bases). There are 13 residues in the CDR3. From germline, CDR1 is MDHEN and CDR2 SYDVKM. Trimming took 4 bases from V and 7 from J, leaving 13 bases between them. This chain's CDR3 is CASSSGASIGYTF. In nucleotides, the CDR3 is TGTGCCAGCAGTTCAGGGGCTTCCATTGGCTACACCTTC.

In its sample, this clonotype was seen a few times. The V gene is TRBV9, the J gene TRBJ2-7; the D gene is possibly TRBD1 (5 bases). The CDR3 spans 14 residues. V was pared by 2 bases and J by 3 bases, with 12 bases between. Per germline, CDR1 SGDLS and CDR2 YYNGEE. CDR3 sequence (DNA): TGTGCCAGCAGCGTGGCTGCAGGGCACTACGAGCAGTACTTC. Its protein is CASSVAAGHYEQYF.

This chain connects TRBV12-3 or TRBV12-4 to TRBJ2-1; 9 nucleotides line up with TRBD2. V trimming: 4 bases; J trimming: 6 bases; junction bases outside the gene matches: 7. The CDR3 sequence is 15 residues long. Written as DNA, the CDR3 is TGTGCCAGCAGTTCCTCGCGGGGGGGCCGCAATGAGCAGTTCTTC. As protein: CASSSSRGGRNEQFF.

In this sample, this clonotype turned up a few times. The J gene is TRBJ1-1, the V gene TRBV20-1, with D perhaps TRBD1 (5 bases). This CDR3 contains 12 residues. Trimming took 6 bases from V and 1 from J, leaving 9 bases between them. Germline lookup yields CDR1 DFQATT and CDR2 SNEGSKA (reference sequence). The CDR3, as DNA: TGCAGTGCCCGACAGCCGAACACTGAAGCTTTCTTT. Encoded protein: CSARQPNTEAFF.

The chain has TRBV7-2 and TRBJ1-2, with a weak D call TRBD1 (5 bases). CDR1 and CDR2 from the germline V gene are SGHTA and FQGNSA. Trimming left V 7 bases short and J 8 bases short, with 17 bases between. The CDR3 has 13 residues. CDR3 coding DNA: TGTGCCAGCACCCTGGGGGGGACGCGAGGCTACACCTTC. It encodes CASTLGGTRGYTF.

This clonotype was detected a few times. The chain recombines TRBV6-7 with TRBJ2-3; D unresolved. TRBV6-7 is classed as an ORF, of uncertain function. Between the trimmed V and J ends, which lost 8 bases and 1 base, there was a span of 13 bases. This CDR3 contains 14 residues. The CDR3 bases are TGTGCCAGCTTTTCCGATCGGGGCACAGATACGCAGTATTTT. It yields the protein CASFSDRGTDTQYF.

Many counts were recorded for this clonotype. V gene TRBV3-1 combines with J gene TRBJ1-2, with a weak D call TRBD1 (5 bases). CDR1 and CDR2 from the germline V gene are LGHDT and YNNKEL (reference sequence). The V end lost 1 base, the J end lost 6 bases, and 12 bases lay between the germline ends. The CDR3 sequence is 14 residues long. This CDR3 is CASSQGFRVDGYTF. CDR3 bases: TGTGCCAGCAGCCAAGGATTCAGGGTGGATGGCTACACCTTC.

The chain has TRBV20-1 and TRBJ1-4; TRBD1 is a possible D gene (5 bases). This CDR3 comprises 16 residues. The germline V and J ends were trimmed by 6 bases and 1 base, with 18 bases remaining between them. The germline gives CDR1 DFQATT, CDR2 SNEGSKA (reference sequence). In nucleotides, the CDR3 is TGCAGTGCCACCCTTCCCCGCGGGGGAACTAATGAAAAACTGTTTTTT. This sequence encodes CSATLPRGGTNEKLFF.

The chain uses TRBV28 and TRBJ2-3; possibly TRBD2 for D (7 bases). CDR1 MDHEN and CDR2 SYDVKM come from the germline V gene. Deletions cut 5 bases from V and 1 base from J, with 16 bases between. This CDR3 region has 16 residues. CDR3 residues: CASSPPGGWGTDTQYF. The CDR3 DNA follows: TGTGCCAGCAGTCCCCCGGGGGGCTGGGGCACAGATACGCAGTATTTT.

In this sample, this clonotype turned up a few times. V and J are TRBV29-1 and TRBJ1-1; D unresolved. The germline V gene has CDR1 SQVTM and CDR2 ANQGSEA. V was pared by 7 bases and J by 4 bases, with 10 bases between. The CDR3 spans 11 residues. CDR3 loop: CSDGLGTEAFF. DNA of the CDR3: TGCAGCGACGGGTTGGGCACTGAAGCTTTCTTT.

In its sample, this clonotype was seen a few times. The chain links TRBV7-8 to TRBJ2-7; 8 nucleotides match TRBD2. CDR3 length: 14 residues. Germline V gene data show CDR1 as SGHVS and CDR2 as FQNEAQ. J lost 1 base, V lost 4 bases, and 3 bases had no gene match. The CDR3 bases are TGTGCCAGCAGCTCACTAGCGGTGTCCTACGAGCAGTACTTC. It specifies CASSSLAVSYEQYF.

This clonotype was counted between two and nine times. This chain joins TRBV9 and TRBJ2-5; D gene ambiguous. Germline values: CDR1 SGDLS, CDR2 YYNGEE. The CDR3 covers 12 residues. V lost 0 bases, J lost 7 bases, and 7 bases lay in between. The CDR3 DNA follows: TGTGCCAGCAGCGTAGCTACTCGGACCCAGTACTTC. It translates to CASSVATRTQYF. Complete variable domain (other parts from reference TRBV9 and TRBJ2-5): DSGVTQTPKHLITATGQRVTLRCSPRSGDLSVYWYQQSLDQGLQFLIQYYNGEERAKGNILERFSAQQFPDLHSELNLSSLELGDSALYFCASSVATRTQYFGPGTRLLVL.

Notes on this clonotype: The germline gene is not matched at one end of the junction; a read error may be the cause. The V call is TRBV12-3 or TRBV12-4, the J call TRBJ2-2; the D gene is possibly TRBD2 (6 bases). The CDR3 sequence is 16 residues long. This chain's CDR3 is CASSFGGALDTGVLFF. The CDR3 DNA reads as TGTGCCAGCAGTTTCGGCGGGGCCCTCGACACCGGGGTGCTGTTTTTT.

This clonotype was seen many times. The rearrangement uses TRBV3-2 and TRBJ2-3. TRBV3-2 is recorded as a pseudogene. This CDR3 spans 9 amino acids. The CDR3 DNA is TGTGCCACCACAGATACGCAGTATTTT. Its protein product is CATTDTQYF.

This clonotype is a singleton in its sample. This CDR3 reads CASSLRLGGSEQYF. For the CDR3, the DNA is TGTGCCAGCAGTCTTAGACTAGGGGGAAGCGAGCAGTACTTC. The chain employs TRBV27 and TRBJ2-7; D tentatively reads TRBD1 or TRBD2 (6 bases each). This CDR3 contains 14 residues. Germline V CDR1 and CDR2: MNHEY, SMNVEV (reference sequence). The ends were cut back, 5 bases at V and 6 bases at J, with 17 bases in the middle.

CDR3 nucleotide sequence: TGTGCCATCAGTGTAAGCAATGAGCAGTTCTTC. Encoded protein: CAISVSNEQFF. The gene calls are TRBV10-3 and TRBJ2-1; D uncertain. V was pared by 4 bases and J by 6 bases, with 4 bases between. This CDR3 spans 11 amino acids. Germline V gives CDR1 ENHRY, CDR2 SYGVKD.

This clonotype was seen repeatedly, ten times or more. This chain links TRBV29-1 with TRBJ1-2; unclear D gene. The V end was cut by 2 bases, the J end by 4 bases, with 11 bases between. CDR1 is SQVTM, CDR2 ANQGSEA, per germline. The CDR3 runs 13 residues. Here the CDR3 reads CSVERDLTYGYTF. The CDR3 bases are TGCAGCGTTGAACGGGATCTAACCTATGGCTACACCTTC.

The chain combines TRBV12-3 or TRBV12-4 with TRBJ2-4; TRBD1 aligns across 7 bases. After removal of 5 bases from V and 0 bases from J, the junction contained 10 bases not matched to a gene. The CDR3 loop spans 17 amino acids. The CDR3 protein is CASSHHRGRRAKNIQYF. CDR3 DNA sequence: TGTGCCAGCAGTCACCACAGGGGCCGGAGAGCCAAAAACATTCAGTACTTC.

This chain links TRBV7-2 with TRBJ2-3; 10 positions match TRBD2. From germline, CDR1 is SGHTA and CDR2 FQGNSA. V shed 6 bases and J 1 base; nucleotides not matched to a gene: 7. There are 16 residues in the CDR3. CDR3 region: CASRWSGGAGTDTQYF. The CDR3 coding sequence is TGTGCCAGCAGATGGAGCGGGGGGGCTGGCACAGATACGCAGTATTTT.

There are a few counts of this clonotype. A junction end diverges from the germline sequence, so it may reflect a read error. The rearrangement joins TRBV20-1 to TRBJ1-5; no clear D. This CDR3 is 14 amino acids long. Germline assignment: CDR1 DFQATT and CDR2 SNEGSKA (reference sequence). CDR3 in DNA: TGCAGTGCCAGAGAGAGGGTGGGCAATCAGCCCCAGCATTTT. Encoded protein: CSARERVGNQPQHF.